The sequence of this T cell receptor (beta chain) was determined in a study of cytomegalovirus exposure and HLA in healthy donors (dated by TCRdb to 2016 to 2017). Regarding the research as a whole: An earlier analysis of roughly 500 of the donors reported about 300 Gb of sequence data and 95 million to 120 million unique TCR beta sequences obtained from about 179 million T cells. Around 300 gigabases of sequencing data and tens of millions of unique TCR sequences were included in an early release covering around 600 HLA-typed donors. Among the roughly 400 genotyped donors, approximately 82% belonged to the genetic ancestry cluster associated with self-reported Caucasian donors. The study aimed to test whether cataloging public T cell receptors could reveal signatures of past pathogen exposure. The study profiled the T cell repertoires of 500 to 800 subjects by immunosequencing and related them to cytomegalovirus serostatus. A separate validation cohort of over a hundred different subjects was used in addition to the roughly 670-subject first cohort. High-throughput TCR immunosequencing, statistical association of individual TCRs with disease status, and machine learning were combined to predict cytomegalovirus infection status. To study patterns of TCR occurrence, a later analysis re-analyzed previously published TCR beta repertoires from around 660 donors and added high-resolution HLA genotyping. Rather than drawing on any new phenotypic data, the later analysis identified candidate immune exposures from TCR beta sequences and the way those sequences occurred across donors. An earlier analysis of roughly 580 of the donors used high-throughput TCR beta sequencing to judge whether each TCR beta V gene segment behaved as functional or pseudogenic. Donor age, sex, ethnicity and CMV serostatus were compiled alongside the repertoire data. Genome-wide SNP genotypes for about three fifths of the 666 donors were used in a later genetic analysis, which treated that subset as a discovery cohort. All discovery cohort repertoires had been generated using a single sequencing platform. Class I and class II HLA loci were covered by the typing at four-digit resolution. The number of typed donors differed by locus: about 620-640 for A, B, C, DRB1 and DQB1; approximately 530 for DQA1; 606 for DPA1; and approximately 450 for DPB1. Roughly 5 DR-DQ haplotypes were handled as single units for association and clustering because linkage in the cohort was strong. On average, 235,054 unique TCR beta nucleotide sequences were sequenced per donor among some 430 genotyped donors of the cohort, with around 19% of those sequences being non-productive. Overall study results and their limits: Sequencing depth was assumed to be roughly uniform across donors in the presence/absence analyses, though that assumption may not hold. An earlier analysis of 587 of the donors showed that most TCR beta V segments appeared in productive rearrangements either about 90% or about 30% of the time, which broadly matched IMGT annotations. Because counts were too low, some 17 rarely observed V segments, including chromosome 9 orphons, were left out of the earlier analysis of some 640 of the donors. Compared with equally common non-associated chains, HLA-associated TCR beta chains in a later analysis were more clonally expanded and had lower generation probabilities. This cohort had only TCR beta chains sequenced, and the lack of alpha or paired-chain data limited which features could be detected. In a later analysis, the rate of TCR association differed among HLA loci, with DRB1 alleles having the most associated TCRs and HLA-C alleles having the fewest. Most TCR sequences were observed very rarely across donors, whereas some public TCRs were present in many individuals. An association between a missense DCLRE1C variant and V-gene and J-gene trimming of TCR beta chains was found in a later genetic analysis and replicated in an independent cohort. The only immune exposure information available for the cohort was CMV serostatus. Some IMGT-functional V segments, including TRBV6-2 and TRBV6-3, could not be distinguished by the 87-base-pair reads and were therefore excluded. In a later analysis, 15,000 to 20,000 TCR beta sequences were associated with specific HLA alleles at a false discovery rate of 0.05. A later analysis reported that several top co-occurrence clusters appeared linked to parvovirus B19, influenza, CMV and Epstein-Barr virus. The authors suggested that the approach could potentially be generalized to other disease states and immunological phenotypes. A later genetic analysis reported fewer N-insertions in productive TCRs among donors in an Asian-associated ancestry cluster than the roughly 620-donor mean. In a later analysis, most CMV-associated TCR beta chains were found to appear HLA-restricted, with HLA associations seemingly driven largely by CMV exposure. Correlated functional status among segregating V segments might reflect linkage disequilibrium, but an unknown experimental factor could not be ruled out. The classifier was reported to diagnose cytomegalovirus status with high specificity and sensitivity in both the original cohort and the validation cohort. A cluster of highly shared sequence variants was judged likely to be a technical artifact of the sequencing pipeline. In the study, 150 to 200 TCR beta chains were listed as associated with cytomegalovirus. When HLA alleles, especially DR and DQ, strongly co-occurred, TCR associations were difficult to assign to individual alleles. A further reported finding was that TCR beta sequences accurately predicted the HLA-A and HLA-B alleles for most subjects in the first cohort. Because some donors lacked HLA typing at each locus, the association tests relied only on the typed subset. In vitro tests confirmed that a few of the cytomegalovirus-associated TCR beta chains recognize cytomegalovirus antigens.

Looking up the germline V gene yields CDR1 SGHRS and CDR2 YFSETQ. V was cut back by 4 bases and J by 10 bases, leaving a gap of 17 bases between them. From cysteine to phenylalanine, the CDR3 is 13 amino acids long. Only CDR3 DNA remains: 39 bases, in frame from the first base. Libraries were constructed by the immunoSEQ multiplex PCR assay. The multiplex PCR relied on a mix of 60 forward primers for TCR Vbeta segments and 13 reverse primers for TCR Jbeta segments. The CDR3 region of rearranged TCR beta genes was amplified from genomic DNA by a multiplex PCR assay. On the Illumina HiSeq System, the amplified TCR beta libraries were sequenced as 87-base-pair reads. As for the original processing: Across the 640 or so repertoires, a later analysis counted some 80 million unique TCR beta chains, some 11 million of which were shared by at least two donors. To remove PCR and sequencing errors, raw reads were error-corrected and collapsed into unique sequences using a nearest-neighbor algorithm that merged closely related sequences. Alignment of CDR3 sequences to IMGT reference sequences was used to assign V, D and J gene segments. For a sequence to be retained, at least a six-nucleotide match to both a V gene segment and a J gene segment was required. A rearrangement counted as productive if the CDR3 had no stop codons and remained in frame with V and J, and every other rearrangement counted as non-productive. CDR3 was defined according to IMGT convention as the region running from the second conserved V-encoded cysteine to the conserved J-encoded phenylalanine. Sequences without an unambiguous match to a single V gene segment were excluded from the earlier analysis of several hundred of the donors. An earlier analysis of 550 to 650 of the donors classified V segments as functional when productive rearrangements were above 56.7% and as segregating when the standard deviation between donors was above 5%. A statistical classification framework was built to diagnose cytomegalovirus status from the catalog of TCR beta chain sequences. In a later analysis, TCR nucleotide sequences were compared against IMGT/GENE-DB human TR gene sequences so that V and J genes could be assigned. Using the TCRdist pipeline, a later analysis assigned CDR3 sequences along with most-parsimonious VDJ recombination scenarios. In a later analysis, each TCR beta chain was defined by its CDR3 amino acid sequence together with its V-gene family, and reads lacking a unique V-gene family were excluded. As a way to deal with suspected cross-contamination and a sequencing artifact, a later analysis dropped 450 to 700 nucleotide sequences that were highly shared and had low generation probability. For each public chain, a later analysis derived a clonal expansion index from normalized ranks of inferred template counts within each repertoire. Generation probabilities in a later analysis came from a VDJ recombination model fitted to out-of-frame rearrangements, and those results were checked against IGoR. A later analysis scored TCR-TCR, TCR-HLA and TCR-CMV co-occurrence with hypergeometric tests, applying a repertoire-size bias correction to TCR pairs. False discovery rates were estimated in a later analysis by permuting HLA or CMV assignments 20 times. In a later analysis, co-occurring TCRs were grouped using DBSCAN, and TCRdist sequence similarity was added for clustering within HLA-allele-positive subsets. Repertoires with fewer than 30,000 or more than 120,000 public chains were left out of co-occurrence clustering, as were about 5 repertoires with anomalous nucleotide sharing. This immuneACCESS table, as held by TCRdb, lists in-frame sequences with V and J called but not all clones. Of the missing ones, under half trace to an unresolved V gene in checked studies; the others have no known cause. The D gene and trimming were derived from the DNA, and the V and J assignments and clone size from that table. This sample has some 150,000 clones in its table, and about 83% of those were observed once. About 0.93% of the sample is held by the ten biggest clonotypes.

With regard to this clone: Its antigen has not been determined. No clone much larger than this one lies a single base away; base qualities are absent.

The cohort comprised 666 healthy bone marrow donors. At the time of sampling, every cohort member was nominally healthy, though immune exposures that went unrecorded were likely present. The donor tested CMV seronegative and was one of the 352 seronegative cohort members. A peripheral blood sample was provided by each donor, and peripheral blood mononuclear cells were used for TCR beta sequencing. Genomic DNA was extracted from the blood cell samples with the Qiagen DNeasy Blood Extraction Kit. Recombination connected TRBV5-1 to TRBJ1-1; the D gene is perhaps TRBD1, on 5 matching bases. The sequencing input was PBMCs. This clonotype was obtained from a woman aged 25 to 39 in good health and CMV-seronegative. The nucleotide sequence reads TGCGCCAGCAGCCCTGGGGCCGGTAAGGTAGCTTTCTTT. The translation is CASSPGAGKVAFF.